The entry below gives a single TCR beta chain sequence along with its context. Its antigen target is currently unknown. Base qualities are not at hand, and no much larger clone is one base apart. This sample is part of a study of T cells in localized non-small cell lung cancer (TCRdb year 2020). For context, the study as a whole: The study analyzed T cell repertoires of around 250 early-stage NSCLC patients, comparing tumors and uninvolved tumor-adjacent lungs. All 230 or so NSCLC patients in the cohort were treatment-naive and had localized lung tumors that were resected. Of the NSCLC patients, over 120 were male and approximately 99 were female, and the mean age was roughly 61 years.

TCR beta CDR3 regions were sequenced from DNA using the immunoSEQ Assay. The paper's processing steps were these. T cell density was computed as TCR beta template counts normalized to usable DNA estimated by amplifying housekeeping genes. Using the preseqR package, richness was estimated by extrapolating to 120,000 templates for tissue samples and 400,000 templates for PBMC samples. Clonality was defined as one minus Pielou's evenness. Tissue-enriched TCRs were identified by differential abundance testing using productive amino-acid clonotypes, minimum total count 5 and alpha 0.1. The Jaccard Index and the Morisita Overlap Index were used to quantify repertoire overlap between compartments. GLIPH grouped TCR beta CDR3s together with public tetramer-defined viral CDR3s, and a viral motif had to include at least three viral sequences and show V-gene enrichment. Not all clones reach the TCRdb copy of this immuneACCESS table, which keeps in-frame sequences only. Checked studies attribute under half of the gap to unresolved V genes and leave the rest unexplained. D and trimming were read from the DNA, whereas the V and J calls and clone size are those reported in that table. Counted in this sample were about 62,000 clones; roughly four fifths of them appeared once. Under 5% of the sample goes to the ten largest clones.

V sheds 5 bases and J sheds 5 bases, leaving 16 bases between their ends. CDR1 and CDR2 are read off the germline V gene as SQVTM and ANQGSEA. Reading from cysteine to phenylalanine, the CDR3 counts 13 amino acids. Only CDR3 DNA is held: 39 bases, read in frame from base 1. Overall results and qualifications from the work: Longer overall survival was associated with higher T cell density in blood, whereas shorter survival was associated with higher clonality in adjacent lung. A median of roughly 60 of the top 100 tumor clones were detected in paired uninvolved adjacent lung, and some 30 of these tumor clones were also found among the top 100 clones of the paired uninvolved adjacent lung. Because of the exploratory design, TCR variables were selected using unadjusted p-values without false-discovery rate correction. Multi-region tumor sequencing was not performed, so intratumor heterogeneity could not be excluded. Uninvolved tumor-adjacent lung showed the highest T cell clonality, higher than tumor, which suggests more focused antigenic responses in the uninvolved tumor-adjacent lung.

At diagnosis, tumor, uninvolved tumor-adjacent lung and peripheral blood were collected and then preserved as a mix of FFPE and fresh-frozen material. For TCR repertoire profiling, the blood samples were analyzed as peripheral blood mononuclear cells. The chain joins TRBV29-1 to TRBJ2-7, with no confident D gene call. The sequenced sample was PBMCs, obtained before any cancer treatment. The receptor was isolated from a man aged 40 to 69 with stage II lung adenocarcinoma. The bases read TGCAGCGTTAGGGCAGTGCTCCTGGACGAGCAGTACTTC. This sequence encodes CSVRAVLLDEQYF.